What follows are 27 T cell receptor beta chains derived from one specimen sequenced in a study of blood T cells in healthy people across ages. A J-beta primer mix and a sample-barcoded 5' primer were used in a second PCR of about 7 to 12 cycles. TCRdb recomputed calls from the 5' RACE reads with MiXCR, one row per CDR3 protein. The repertoire holds about 730,000 distinct CDR3 sequences, with around 46% as singletons. Sequencing was carried out using blood. These receptors were taken from a woman aged 55 to 70 in good health.

V usage is TRBV10-3 and J usage is TRBJ2-5; no firm D call. The end of the DNA fits TRBJ2-7 better, so the J call may be wrong. The CDR3 length is 14 residues. From germline, CDR1 is ENHRY and CDR2 SYGVKD. This CDR3 reads CAISEGGGPYEQYF. CDR3 bases: TGTGCCATCAGTGAGGGTGGCGGTCCCTACGAGCAGTACTTC.

A word on this clonotype: A junction boundary mismatches the germline segment, possibly from a read error. The V call is TRBV12-3 or TRBV12-4, the J call TRBJ2-2, with D possibly matching TRBD1 (5 bases). There are 14 residues in the CDR3. CDR3 sequence reads: CAGSPDRNTGELFF. The CDR3 DNA sequence: TGTGCCGGCAGTCCCGACAGGAACACCGGGGAGCTGTTTTTT.

This clonotype was observed a few times. The genes are TRBV18 and TRBJ1-1; the match to TRBD1 covers 8 bases. In germline, CDR1 is KGHSH, CDR2 LQKENI. The CDR3 length is 16 residues. V lost 6 bases to trimming and J lost 4 bases; unmatched junction nucleotides: 13. The CDR3 reads CASSPIDRGGSTEAFF. The CDR3, as DNA: TGTGCCAGCTCTCCCATTGACAGGGGAGGTAGCACTGAAGCTTTCTTT. The full variable domain, completed using reference TRBV18 and TRBJ1-1, is NAGVMQNPRHLVRRRGQEARLRCSPMKGHSHVYWYRQLPEEGLKFMVYLQKENIIDESGMPKERFSAEFPKEGPSILRIQQVVRGDSAAYFCASSPIDRGGSTEAFFGQGTRLTVV.

This sequence joins TRBV29-1 and TRBJ1-4, with 7 nucleotides matching TRBD1. The V and J ends lost 7 bases and 6 bases, in that order; junction bases with no gene match: 26. The CDR3 totals 19 residues. Germline V gives CDR1 SQVTM, CDR2 ANQGSEA. CDR3: CSAQLGWFGGRGYDEKLFF. The DNA for the CDR3 is TGCAGCGCCCAGCTAGGATGGTTCGGTGGCAGGGGGTATGATGAAAAACTGTTTTTT.

The gene calls are TRBV20-1 and TRBJ2-5; perhaps D is TRBD1 or TRBD2 (7 bases each). The CDR3 extends over 16 amino acids. V was shortened by 0 bases and J by 3 bases, with 17 bases between the two germline ends. Germline lookup yields CDR1 DFQATT and CDR2 SNEGSKA (reference sequence). The CDR3 region has the DNA TGCAGTGCTAGAGATTGGGGAGGGGGCCGGGAAGAGACCCAGTACTTC. Amino acid sequence: CSARDWGGGREETQYF.

This rearrangement joins TRBV7-3 to TRBJ2-3; no clear D. V shed 1 base and J shed 1 base, with 9 bases lying between them. Germline lookup yields CDR1 SGHTA and CDR2 FQGTGA. CDR3 length: 15 residues. CDR3 nucleotides: TGTGCCAGCAGCTTAAATACGGGCCGCACAGATACGCAGTATTTT. Amino acid sequence: CASSLNTGRTDTQYF.

The rearrangement links TRBV29-1 to TRBJ2-1; 9 bases align to TRBD2. The J call is uncertain, as TRBJ2-7 better fits the DNA end. This CDR3 comprises 14 residues. Looked up from germline, CDR1 is SQVTM and CDR2 is ANQGSEA. This CDR3 reads CSVGGLAPYNEQYF. The DNA of the CDR3 is TGCAGCGTTGGGGGACTAGCACCTTACAATGAGCAGTACTTC.

The chain couples TRBV4-3 to TRBJ2-2; tentatively, D is TRBD1 (6 bases). Trimming removed 1 base at V and 7 bases at J, with 10 bases between. The length of the CDR3 is 14 residues. Per the germline V gene, CDR1 is LGHNA and CDR2 is YSLEER. The DNA for the CDR3 is TGCGCCAGCAGCCAAGTTGCAGGGGACGGGGAGCTGTTTTTT. Translated: CASSQVAGDGELFF.

This clonotype was detected ten times or more. The rearrangement links TRBV20-1 to TRBJ2-1; 8 bases are shared with TRBD2. The V and J ends lost 3 bases and 5 bases, in that order; junction bases with no gene match: 3. Germline CDR1 and CDR2: DFQATT and SNEGSKA (reference sequence). This CDR3 region has 13 residues. The CDR3 is CSASGRANNEQFF. CDR3 nucleotide sequence: TGCAGTGCTAGCGGGAGGGCCAACAATGAGCAGTTCTTC.

This clonotype showed up just a few times. The gene calls are TRBV7-3 and TRBJ1-1, with TRBD1 identical over 8 bases. With 5 bases clipped from V and 6 bases from J, the junction kept 8 bases outside the gene matches. CDR3 length equals 14 residues. The germline CDR1 and CDR2 sequences are SGHTA and FQGTGA. The CDR3 loop reads CASSAAGGRAEAFF. As DNA, the CDR3 is TGTGCCAGCAGCGCAGCAGGGGGCCGGGCTGAAGCTTTCTTT.

This clonotype was seen a handful of times. DNA for the CDR3: TGTGCCAGCAGTTTAGTATCGTCTCAAGGGACAGGGAGATACGAGCAGTACTTC. It codes for CASSLVSSQGTGRYEQYF. This chain joins TRBV27 and TRBJ2-7, with 9 bases lining up with TRBD1. J was trimmed by 4 bases and V by 2 bases; bases with no gene match: 15. The length of the CDR3 is 18 residues. CDR1 is MNHEY and CDR2 is SMNVEV in the germline V gene (reference sequence).

In this sample, this clonotype turned up a few times. The chain carries TRBV20-1 and TRBJ2-3; a weak D match, TRBD1 (5 bases). The CDR3 spans 16 residues. Trimming shortened V by 2 bases and J by 1 base, and 16 bases separated the two germline ends. Germline loops: CDR1 DFQATT, CDR2 SNEGSKA (reference sequence). The CDR3 coding sequence is TGCAGTGCTAGACCCTCTGACAGCTACCGCACAGATACGCAGTATTTT. Protein: CSARPSDSYRTDTQYF.

The chain recombines TRBV3-1 with TRBJ2-1, with 7 bases matching TRBD1. CDR3 length: 15 amino acids. Germline CDR1 reads LGHDT; CDR2 reads YNNKEL (reference sequence). J lost 0 bases, V lost 6 bases, and 5 bases had no gene match. The CDR3 here is CASSLTGVSYNEQFF. CDR3 bases: TGTGCCAGCAGTCTTACAGGGGTCTCCTACAATGAGCAGTTCTTC.

This chain connects TRBV5-5 to TRBJ2-3, with D perhaps matching TRBD2 (5 bases). The germline V and J ends were trimmed by 6 bases and 0 bases, with 14 bases remaining between them. The CDR3 consists of 15 residues. CDR1 is SGHKS and CDR2 is YYEKEE in the germline V gene (reference sequence). CDR3 sequence: CASTTVSGSTDTQYF. CDR3 nucleotides: TGTGCCAGCACGACTGTGAGCGGCAGCACAGATACGCAGTATTTT.

The rearrangement joins TRBV6-1 to TRBJ2-3; the match to TRBD2 covers 8 bases. The CDR3 contains 14 residues. Per the germline V gene, CDR1 is MNHNS and CDR2 is SASEGT. Trimming removed 5 bases from V and 4 bases from J; junction bases left unmatched: 5. The CDR3 coding sequence is TGTGCCAGCAGTTACAGCGGGAGCGCAGATACGCAGTATTTT. Translating it yields CASSYSGSADTQYF.

This clonotype occurred a few times. This chain joins TRBV9 and TRBJ2-7; a possible D gene is TRBD2 (6 bases). V shed 2 bases and J shed 4 bases, with 16 bases lying between them. The CDR3 loop spans 15 amino acids. Germline-derived CDR1 and CDR2 are SGDLS and YYNGEE. The CDR3: CASSVDGTSTYEQYF. Written as DNA, the CDR3 is TGTGCCAGCAGCGTCGACGGGACTTCAACATACGAGCAGTACTTC.

V usage is TRBV20-1 and J usage is TRBJ2-5, with a tentative D call TRBD2 (6 bases). The J call may be wrong; the DNA end is better matched by TRBJ2-7. Germline lookup yields CDR1 DFQATT and CDR2 SNEGSKA (reference sequence). The CDR3 totals 13 residues. DNA of the CDR3: TGCAGTGCCGGGGCCCTCCAGGAGGGCGAGCAGTACTTC. Amino acids: CSAGALQEGEQYF.

Only one count was recorded for this clonotype. This chain connects TRBV20-1 to TRBJ2-5; 11 positions match TRBD2. Trimming at V came to 5 bases and at J to 0 bases, leaving 11 bases not matched to a gene. Germline V CDR1 and CDR2: DFQATT, SNEGSKA (reference sequence). The CDR3 has 17 amino acids. The chain's CDR3 is CSADPGLAALYQETQYF. In DNA, the CDR3 is TGCAGTGCTGACCCGGGACTAGCGGCTCTGTACCAAGAGACCCAGTACTTC.

This clonotype was detected a few times. The chain is built from TRBV2 and TRBJ1-6; 8 positions agree with TRBD1. Trimming cost V 4 bases and J 6 bases; bases outside gene matches: 5. The CDR3 contains 15 residues. CDR1 is SNHLY, CDR2 FYNNEI, per germline. CDR3 loop: CASSAQGQVNSPLHF. In DNA form, the CDR3 reads TGTGCCAGCAGTGCCCAGGGACAGGTTAATTCACCCCTCCACTTT.

This clonotype was counted only a few times. The rearrangement joins TRBV7-3 to TRBJ2-7; no firm D call. Germline V gives CDR1 SGHTA, CDR2 FQGTGA. The CDR3 loop spans 14 amino acids. V was cut by 0 bases and J by 1 base, with 7 bases left in between. The CDR3 protein is CASSLTGQSYEQYF. Written as DNA, the CDR3 is TGTGCCAGCAGCTTAACTGGGCAGTCCTACGAGCAGTACTTC.

The chain employs TRBV7-9 and TRBJ2-5; D is undetermined. The J call is doubtful: the DNA matches TRBJ2-7 better. CDR3 size: 11 residues. CDR1 is SEHNR, CDR2 FQNEAQ, per germline (reference sequence). CDR3 nucleotide sequence: TGTGCCACCTGGGGTACCTACGAGCAGTACTTC. As protein: CATWGTYEQYF.

The V gene is TRBV12-3 or TRBV12-4, the J gene TRBJ2-2; 8 bases match TRBD2. V was pared by 3 bases and J by 4 bases, with 4 bases of the junction left unmatched. This CDR3 region has 15 residues. The chain's CDR3 is CASSFGGAATGELFF. The CDR3 nucleotides read TGTGCCAGCAGTTTCGGGGGGGCGGCCACCGGGGAGCTGTTTTTT.

This clonotype was observed a few times. The rearrangement links TRBV14 to TRBJ2-1, with D hard to call. The V end lost 2 bases, the J end lost 7 bases, and 12 bases lay between the germline ends. The CDR3 is made up of 14 amino acids. CDR1 and CDR2 from the germline V gene are SGHDN and FVKESK. In nucleotides, the CDR3 is TGTGCCAGCAGCCAACCTGGATCTAAAAATGAGCAGTTCTTC. Protein product: CASSQPGSKNEQFF.

This sequence joins TRBV29-1 and TRBJ2-1; 9 nucleotides match TRBD2. Germline assignment: CDR1 SQVTM and CDR2 ANQGSEA. V shed 4 bases, J shed 8 bases, and the junction held 12 bases outside the gene matches. The CDR3 consists of 15 residues. CDR3 coding DNA: TGCAGCGTTGGGTTAGCGGGAGTCCCTGGGGATGAGCAGTTCTTC. It codes for CSVGLAGVPGDEQFF.

This clonotype appeared many times. The CDR3 DNA sequence: TGCGCCAGCAGCTTGGGGCATGATTATGCCCGTCAAGAGACCCAGTACTTC. Translation: CASSLGHDYARQETQYF. The chain recombines TRBV5-1 with TRBJ2-5; D is uncertain. This CDR3 spans 17 amino acids. Germline V CDR1 and CDR2: SGHRS, YFSETQ. The germline V and J ends were trimmed by 0 bases and 2 bases, with 17 bases remaining between them.

The chain carries TRBV27 and TRBJ2-1; D is unclear. The DNA end is more similar to TRBJ2-7, so the J call may be wrong. CDR3 length: 14 residues. In germline, CDR1 is MNHEY, CDR2 SMNVEV (reference sequence). CDR3 loop: CASRVIETYNEQYF. In nucleotides, the CDR3 is TGTGCCAGCAGGGTAATAGAAACCTACAATGAGCAGTACTTC.

Only one count was recorded for this clonotype. This chain joins TRBV20-1 and TRBJ1-4; TRBD1 matches at 10 bases. The CDR3 consists of 15 residues. Per germline, CDR1 DFQATT and CDR2 SNEGSKA (reference sequence). The ends lost 3 bases at V and 8 bases at J; junction bases unmatched: 9. The CDR3 nucleotides are TGCAGTGCTAGCCTTACCGGGACAGGGGTAGAAAAACTGTTTTTT. As protein: CSASLTGTGVEKLFF.